Below, 25 T cell receptor beta chains from the same sample are listed, as sequenced in a study of post-analysis software for immune sequencing data. Whole-study results and caveats: The study found TRBV5-6, TRBV5-1 and TRBV20-1 among four to six TRBV segments more frequent in patients than controls.

Which antigens these TCRs recognize remains unknown. The authors incorporated unique molecular identifiers into the TCR beta cDNA libraries. One entry per CDR3 protein, called by TCRdb with MiXCR from the PCR reads. The sample includes fewer than 850,000 distinct CDR3 sequences, 25% to 30% seen only once; the top ten take around 0.6%. The sequencing sample was made of blood. The source is a girl aged 10-17 years with multiple sclerosis.

This clonotype was counted only a few times. Here the CDR3 DNA reads TGCAGTGCTAGGACTAGCGGGAGTGTTGATACGCAGTATTTT. It specifies CSARTSGSVDTQYF. The rearrangement uses TRBV20-1 and TRBJ2-3; 12 bases match TRBD2. This CDR3 spans 14 amino acids. The ends lost 3 bases at V and 6 bases at J; junction bases unmatched: 4. Germline loops: CDR1 DFQATT, CDR2 SNEGSKA (reference sequence).

This chain uses TRBV10-3 with TRBJ2-2; D is perhaps TRBD2 (5 bases). V lost 0 bases and J 3 bases, leaving 5 bases between the germline ends. Germline V gene data show CDR1 as ENHRY and CDR2 as SYGVKD. The CDR3 has 14 amino acids. CDR3: CAISESGDTGELFF. For the CDR3, the DNA is TGTGCCATCAGTGAGTCCGGGGACACCGGGGAGCTGTTTTTT.

This clonotype appeared many times. This chain uses TRBV5-1 with TRBJ2-5, with 7 nucleotides matching TRBD1. This CDR3 is 14 amino acids long. The germline CDR1 and CDR2 sequences are SGHRS and YFSETQ. The trim removed 6 bases at V and 2 bases at J, leaving 7 bases unmatched. The CDR3 is CASKAGTEQETQYF. The CDR3, as DNA: TGCGCCAGCAAAGCCGGGACAGAGCAAGAGACCCAGTACTTC.

This clonotype came up a few times. The chain combines TRBV6-5 with TRBJ2-5; D is possibly TRBD2 (8 bases). V dropped 5 bases and J dropped 11 bases, with 27 bases sitting between them. From germline, CDR1 is MNHEY and CDR2 SVGAGI. This CDR3 contains 16 residues. This chain's CDR3 is CASSSLAGGGGDEQYF. DNA for the CDR3: TGTGCCAGCAGTAGCCTGGCGGGAGGAGGGGGCGATGAGCAGTACTTC.

This clonotype was picked up a small number of times. The chain has TRBV28 and TRBJ2-1, with D perhaps matching TRBD2 (6 bases). The germline CDR1 and CDR2 sequences are MDHEN and SYDVKM. This CDR3 contains 16 residues. V was clipped by 3 bases and J by 5 bases, with 17 bases between them. CDR3 in DNA: TGTGCCAGCAGTTTCGAGCGCGGGGTTGGGGACAATGAGCAGTTCTTC. Its protein product is CASSFERGVGDNEQFF.

The sample holds a few counts of this clonotype. The genes are TRBV12-3 or TRBV12-4 and TRBJ1-2; D unresolved. V dropped 6 bases and J dropped 8 bases, with 13 bases sitting between them. The CDR3 contains 12 residues. The CDR3 nucleotides read TGTGCCAGCAGGGGAAGCTTGTACGGCTACACCTTC. It codes for CASRGSLYGYTF.

This clonotype was seen ten or more times. The CDR3, as DNA: TGTGCCAGCAGTTCCTCTAGGGATACGCAGTATTTT. Its protein product is CASSSSRDTQYF. The V and J genes are TRBV12-3 or TRBV12-4 and TRBJ2-3; D is uncertain. With 4 bases removed from V and 6 bases from J, the gap between germline ends came to 8 bases. This CDR3 comprises 12 residues.

This clonotype was seen ten or more times. The chain uses TRBV5-1 and TRBJ1-2; 7 bases fit TRBD1. Germline V CDR1 and CDR2: SGHRS, YFSETQ. The CDR3 consists of 15 residues. V dropped 2 bases and J dropped 4; count of bases not matched to a gene: 8. The CDR3 loop reads CASSFGQVAAYGYTF. CDR3 nucleotides: TGCGCCAGCAGCTTCGGACAGGTTGCGGCCTATGGCTACACCTTC.

V usage is TRBV7-2 and J usage is TRBJ2-7; TRBD1 agrees at 12 bases. The CDR3 covers 18 residues. Unmatched junction bases numbered 12, after V lost 5 bases and J lost 1 base. CDR1 and CDR2 (germline): SGHTA, FQGNSA. The CDR3 is CASSHGTGGDAPSYEQYF. The CDR3 bases are TGTGCCAGCAGCCACGGGACAGGGGGCGATGCGCCATCCTACGAGCAGTACTTC.

The chain couples TRBV18 to TRBJ1-5; TRBD1 agrees at 7 bases. V dropped 2 bases and J dropped 3; count of bases not matched to a gene: 10. CDR3 length: 17 residues. CDR1 KGHSH and CDR2 LQKENI come from the germline V gene. CDR3 protein: CASSPSGRGLLNQPQHF. The CDR3 nucleotides are TGTGCCAGCTCACCATCGGGCAGGGGGTTGCTCAATCAGCCCCAGCATTTT.

The chain recombines TRBV20-1 with TRBJ1-2; no definite D call. Germline V gives CDR1 DFQATT, CDR2 SNEGSKA (reference sequence). This CDR3 region has 15 residues. V was shortened by 0 bases and J by 4 bases, with 15 bases between the two germline ends. Written as DNA, the CDR3 is TGCAGTGCTAGAGATCGAGATAGGCAGACCTATGGCTACACCTTC. This codes for CSARDRDRQTYGYTF.

The chain joins TRBV7-9 to TRBJ2-1, with D perhaps TRBD1 (5 bases). Trimming took off 5 bases at V and 9 bases at J, with 11 bases between the two ends. The CDR3 runs 12 residues. Germline assignment: CDR1 SEHNR and CDR2 FQNEAQ (reference sequence). CDR3 amino acids: CASSRQHGEQFF. CDR3 in DNA: TGTGCCAGCAGCCGACAGCACGGTGAGCAGTTCTTC.

The chain recombines TRBV19 with TRBJ2-1; TRBD2 agrees at 13 bases. V shed 4 bases and J 1 base; nucleotides not matched to a gene: 7. Germline V CDR1 and CDR2: LNHDA, SQIVND (reference sequence). The CDR3 totals 18 residues. The CDR3 loop is CASSRGLAGVGSYNEQFF. The CDR3 DNA reads as TGTGCCAGTAGTAGAGGACTAGCGGGGGTGGGATCCTACAATGAGCAGTTCTTC.

This clonotype was counted only a few times. This chain joins TRBV12-3 or TRBV12-4 and TRBJ2-7; the D gene is possibly TRBD1 (5 bases). The CDR3 is 14 amino acids. V gave up 4 bases and J gave up 0 bases, with 10 bases separating them. CDR3 DNA: TGTGCCAGCAGTTCCCAGACAGCCTCCTACGAGCAGTACTTC. This codes for CASSSQTASYEQYF.

A few counts support this clonotype. In DNA form, the CDR3 reads TGTGCCAGCAGCCAAAGAGGGCGGGCCTACGAGCAGTACTTC. Its translation is CASSQRGRAYEQYF. V usage is TRBV14 and J usage is TRBJ2-7, with D maybe TRBD2 (5 bases). Germline V gene lookup returns CDR1 SGHDN and CDR2 FVKESK. CDR3 size: 14 residues. V was clipped by 2 bases and J by 2 bases, with 10 bases between them.

There are a few counts of this clonotype. CDR3 coding DNA: TGCCAAAAACAGGGGGCGAGCAATCAGCCCCAGCATTTT. Protein product: CQKQGASNQPQHF. The chain joins TRBV20-1 to TRBJ1-5; 9 bases are a match to TRBD1. The CDR3 consists of 13 residues. Germline loops: CDR1 DFQATT, CDR2 SNEGSKA (reference sequence).

The chain couples TRBV20-1 to TRBJ1-2; D might be TRBD1 (6 bases). The length of the CDR3 is 13 residues. Germline lookup yields CDR1 DFQATT and CDR2 SNEGSKA (reference sequence). V was cut by 4 bases and J by 4 bases, with 13 bases left in between. CDR3 loop: CSAILEGVYGYTF. The CDR3 DNA follows: TGCAGTGCTATTCTCGAGGGGGTCTATGGCTACACCTTC.

This clonotype was seen only a few times. The rearrangement uses TRBV20-1 and TRBJ2-1; 8 bases align to TRBD2. There are 15 residues in the CDR3. The ends lost 1 base at V and 8 bases at J; junction bases unmatched: 10. Germline CDR1 is DFQATT and CDR2 is SNEGSKA (reference sequence). This CDR3 is CSARALTSVGDEQFF. As DNA, the CDR3 is TGCAGTGCTAGAGCCCTGACTAGCGTAGGCGATGAGCAGTTCTTC.

This chain links TRBV6-5 with TRBJ1-1, with D possibly TRBD1 on 6 matching bases. V was trimmed by 0 bases and J by 12 bases, leaving 20 bases between them. There are 15 residues in the CDR3. The germline gives CDR1 MNHEY, CDR2 SVGAGI. CDR3 in DNA: TGTGCCAGCAGTTACTCGGGAGGCAGGGGCCTCGGGACTTTCTTT. This gives the protein CASSYSGGRGLGTFF.

The chain couples TRBV18 to TRBJ2-3, with a tentative D call TRBD1 (6 bases). Trimming pared 2 bases from V and 2 bases from J, leaving 14 bases between. The CDR3 sequence is 16 residues long. Germline lookup yields CDR1 KGHSH and CDR2 LQKENI. CDR3 loop: CASSPGTRRVTDTQYF. The DNA for the CDR3 is TGTGCCAGCTCACCAGGGACAAGGAGAGTCACAGATACGCAGTATTTT.

This chain joins TRBV4-3 and TRBJ2-7, with D possibly being TRBD1 or TRBD2 (5 bases each). The V gene's germline CDR1 is LGHNA and CDR2 YSLEER. The length of the CDR3 is 17 residues. V was trimmed by 0 bases and J by 4 bases, leaving 19 bases between them. The CDR3 nucleotides read TGCGCCAGCAGCCAAGACCTACCGGGACGGGGATCTTACGAGCAGTACTTC. The encoded protein is CASSQDLPGRGSYEQYF.

V and J are TRBV28 and TRBJ2-1, with 8 bases fitting TRBD2. Germline-derived CDR1 and CDR2 are MDHEN and SYDVKM. J was trimmed by 5 bases and V by 3 bases; bases with no gene match: 6. The CDR3 runs to 15 residues. As DNA, the CDR3 is TGTGCCAGCAGTTTTCCTCGCGGGAGGCACAATGAGCAGTTCTTC. Amino acid sequence: CASSFPRGRHNEQFF.

The chain carries TRBV27 and TRBJ2-1, with 9 bases identical to TRBD2. Germline V gene data show CDR1 as MNHEY and CDR2 as SMNVEV (reference sequence). The CDR3 spans 15 residues. Trimming cost V 0 bases and J 5 bases; bases outside gene matches: 2. The CDR3 region is CASSLSAGGHNEQFF. The CDR3 bases are TGTGCCAGCAGTTTATCAGCGGGGGGACACAATGAGCAGTTCTTC.

This clonotype was found a few times. The genes are TRBV29-1 and TRBJ2-7, with no clear D. Trimming removed 4 bases from V and 0 bases from J, with 7 bases in between. Per germline, CDR1 SQVTM and CDR2 ANQGSEA. This CDR3 region has 12 residues. DNA for the CDR3: TGCAGCGTTGGTAGCAGCTCCTACGAGCAGTACTTC. It is translated as CSVGSSSYEQYF.

This clonotype has just a few counts. The chain recombines TRBV20-1 with TRBJ2-7, with D unclear. This CDR3 contains 13 residues. Germline V gene data show CDR1 as DFQATT and CDR2 as SNEGSKA (reference sequence). V was cut by 0 bases and J by 4 bases, with 10 bases left in between. This CDR3 is CSARDGEAYEQYF. DNA of the CDR3: TGCAGTGCTAGAGATGGGGAAGCTTACGAGCAGTACTTC.